This T cell receptor (beta chain) appears in the sequencing data of a study of blood T cell repertoires in COVID-19. About the research overall: T cells, B-cell-depleted T cells, or PBMCs supplied cDNA or gDNA.

TCRdb keeps only in-frame clones here, not all; method: immunoSEQ multiplex PCR. The sample consists of about 210,000 clones, 84% of them appearing once. Trimming took off 6 bases at V and 6 bases at J, with 15 bases between the two ends. This CDR3 is 13 amino acids long. Germline V CDR1 and CDR2: KGHSH, LQKENI. Sequencing was done on a sample of peripheral blood. The chain carries TRBV18 and TRBJ2-7; D perhaps matches TRBD2 (6 bases). This TCR derives from a man aged 40-55 years who had recovered from COVID-19. In nucleotides, the CDR3 is TGTGCCAGCTCCACTCCAGCGGGCGCCGAGCAGTACTTC. This encodes CASSTPAGAEQYF.